The rows below give T cell receptor beta chains drawn from one sample of a study of blood T cells in healthy people across ages. One entry per CDR3 protein results from TCRdb running MiXCR on the 5' RACE reads. The sample lists over 550,000 distinct CDR3 sequences, about 30% occurring once. The sequenced sample consisted of blood. The receptors here all came from a woman aged 80 or older in good health. Both conserved end residues are part of each CDR3. The order of the fields is D gene, J gene, clone size, V gene, CDR3 DNA, CDR3 protein. A D gene is named only where the DNA matches it firmly. Clone sizes are given selectively: once, few, many, or a class where the clone is expanded.

.	TRBJ1-1	.	TRBV6-6	TGTGCCAGCAGTTGCCGGGGGAACACTGAAGCTTTCTTT	CASSCRGNTEAFF
TRBD2	TRBJ2-7	many	TRBV29-1	TGCAGCGTCGTTAGCGGGGGGTTCTACGAGCAGTACTTC	CSVVSGGFYEQYF
TRBD1	TRBJ2-7	.	TRBV5-6	TGTGCCAGCAGCTTGGTGGACAGGGAAGACGAGCAGTACTTC	CASSLVDREDEQYF
.	TRBJ1-2	few	TRBV11-2	TGTGCCAGCAGCTTAGATCTTGGCAGGGGATCCGCTGGCTACACCTTC	CASSLDLGRGSAGYTF
TRBD2	TRBJ2-5	once	TRBV28	TGTGCCAGCAGCCAGGCCGGCGGCGGGAGAAGAGAGACCCAGTACTTC	CASSQAGGGRRETQYF
TRBD2	TRBJ2-5	many	TRBV12-3/TRBV12-4	TGTGCCAGCACCTTGGGGACTAGCGGGGGTGAGACCCAGTACTTC	CASTLGTSGGETQYF
.	TRBJ1-2	few	TRBV15	TGTGCCACCAGCAGAGAAGTAACGGCGAACTATGGCTACACCTTC	CATSREVTANYGYTF
.	TRBJ2-3	many	TRBV30	TGTGCCTGGAGTGGGTTAGATACGCAGTATTTT	CAWSGLDTQYF
TRBD2	TRBJ2-2	once	TRBV19	TGTGCCAGTAGTATCCTCGGGACTAGCACGAACACCGGGGAGCTGTTTTTT	CASSILGTSTNTGELFF
.	TRBJ2-5	few	TRBV9	TGTGCCAGCAGCGTAGGTATGCAAGAGACCCAGTACTTC	CASSVGMQETQYF
.	TRBJ1-2	many	TRBV10-3	TGTGCCATCAGTGATGTTGGGAATGGCTACACCTTC	CAISDVGNGYTF
TRBD1	TRBJ1-2	.	TRBV29-1	TGCAGCGTTGAGCCAGGGGGGGGTAATGGCTACACCTTC	CSVEPGGGNGYTF
.	TRBJ2-2	.	TRBV20-1	TGCAGTGCTCACACAGGGCGACGGGAGCTGTTTTTT	CSAHTGRRELFF
.	TRBJ2-1	many	TRBV27	TGTGCCAGCAGTTTGTTGTCATCCCCGAAGTTCTTC	CASSLLSSPKFF
TRBD1	TRBJ1-3	.	TRBV29-1	TGCAGCGCCTCGGACAGGCCTGGAAACACCATATATTTT	CSASDRPGNTIYF
.	TRBJ1-2	.	TRBV27	TGTGCCAGCAGTTTATCGGCAGGGGTGGATGGCTACACCTTC	CASSLSAGVDGYTF
TRBD2	TRBJ2-7	.	TRBV20-1	TGCAGTGCTAGAACTGATAGCGGGGGAGGCTACGAGCAGTACTTC	CSARTDSGGGYEQYF
TRBD1	TRBJ2-1	.	TRBV24-1	TGTGCCACCAGTGATAGGACAGGGGGCGCGAATGAGCAGTTCTTC	CATSDRTGGANEQFF
TRBD1	TRBJ2-5	.	TRBV4-1	TGCGCCAGCAGCCGCTCCCCTCCAGGGGGTTTAGAGACCCAGTACTTC	CASSRSPPGGLETQYF
TRBD1	TRBJ2-1	many	TRBV25-1	TGTGCCAGCAGTGAGGGCCGGGACAGGGGGCGGGGTGAGCAGTTCTTC	CASSEGRDRGRGEQFF
TRBD1	TRBJ2-4	many	TRBV6-1	TGTGCCAGCAGTGCCCCGGGACAGGGGTACATTCAGTACTTC	CASSAPGQGYIQYF
TRBD1	TRBJ2-5	many	TRBV7-2	TGTGCCAGCAGCTCCATGACAGGGCTGGGGACCCAGTACTTC	CASSSMTGLGTQYF
TRBD1	TRBJ1-5	many	TRBV24-1	TGTGCCAGTGACCCGGGGACAGGGCATCAGCCCCAGCATTTT	CASDPGTGHQPQHF
.	TRBJ1-5	.	TRBV7-2	TGTGCCAGCAGCAGAGACAGGTTCAGCAATCAGCCCCAGCATTTT	CASSRDRFSNQPQHF
.	TRBJ2-1	once	TRBV3-1	TGTGCTAGCGGCCCTAGCCGTCGTGGGGAGCAGTTCTTC	CASGPSRRGEQFF
TRBD1	TRBJ2-3	.	TRBV3-1	TGTGCCAGCAGCCCCCGGGACAGAAGCACAGATACGCAGTATTTT	CASSPRDRSTDTQYF
.	TRBJ2-5	many	TRBV9	TGTGCCAGCAGCGTAGGAGATCAGTACCTAAAAGAGACCCAGTACTTC	CASSVGDQYLKETQYF
TRBD1	TRBJ2-3	many	TRBV11-2	TGTGCCAGCAGCTGGGGGGACAGGGGTGGAGATACGCAGTATTTT	CASSWGDRGGDTQYF
.	TRBJ2-6	.	TRBV20-1	TGCAGTGCTAGTTCATTCTCTGGGGCCAACGTCCTGACTTTC	CSASSFSGANVLTF
TRBD1	TRBJ1-1	many	TRBV4-3	TGCGCCAGCAGCCAGGGGACAGGGGGCGCCGAAGCTTTCTTT	CASSQGTGGAEAFF
TRBD1	TRBJ2-1	.	TRBV20-1	TGCAGTGCGGGGATCGGGACAGGGGGGGACAATGAGCAGTTCTTC	CSAGIGTGGDNEQFF
.	TRBJ1-2	many	TRBV5-1	TGTGCCAGCAGCTTAGGACCGAACTATGGCTACACCTTC	CASSLGPNYGYTF
TRBD2	TRBJ2-5	many	TRBV7-2	TGTGCCAGCAGCTTGGGAGGGTCAGTTTCAGAGACCCAGTACTTC	CASSLGGSVSETQYF
.	TRBJ1-2	.	TRBV7-6	TGTGCCAGCAGCCCGAACCGACGACACGAAGATGGCTACACCTTC	CASSPNRRHEDGYTF
TRBD2	TRBJ2-3	many	TRBV7-9	TGTGCCAGCAGCCTTGGACTAGCGGCTAGCACAGATACGCAGTATTTT	CASSLGLAASTDTQYF
.	TRBJ1-1	.	TRBV7-3	TGTGCCAGCAGCTTATCCAGGAGCGGTGAAGCTTTCTTT	CASSLSRSGEAFF
.	TRBJ1-5	once	TRBV6-4	TGTGCCAGCAGCATACGGCCAGGGGAAGGCAATCAGCCCCAGCATTTT	CASSIRPGEGNQPQHF
.	TRBJ1-3	.	TRBV7-9	TGTGCCAGCAGCCCAATACGGGGAAGTAAAAACACCATATATTTT	CASSPIRGSKNTIYF
TRBD1	TRBJ1-6	.	TRBV20-1	TGCAGTGTACTCCCCCGACAGGGGAGCTCACCCCTCCACTTT	CSVLPRQGSSPLHF
TRBD1	TRBJ1-2	.	TRBV5-1	TGCGCCAGCAGCCACGGGACAGGGCCCTATGGCTACACCTTC	CASSHGTGPYGYTF
TRBD2	TRBJ2-5	.	TRBV29-1	TGCAGCGTCGTCGGTCTTATAGGACTAGCGGGCCGCGAGACCCAGTACTTC	CSVVGLIGLAGRETQYF
TRBD1	TRBJ1-4	many	TRBV20-1	TGCAGTGCTAGATCAGGGGGTAAAAAACTGTTTTTT	CSARSGGKKLFF
.	TRBJ1-5	.	TRBV15	TGTGCCACCAGCAGAGAAGGGACTCAGCCCCAGCATTTT	CATSREGTQPQHF
.	TRBJ2-7	.	TRBV7-2	TGTGCCAGCAGTATTGGGGACGAGCAGTACTTC	CASSIGDEQYF
.	TRBJ1-1	.	TRBV15	TGTGCCACCAGCAGAGATTGGGGGGCGGTCACTGAAGCTTTCTTT	CATSRDWGAVTEAFF
.	TRBJ1-2	.	TRBV21-1	TGTGCCAGCAGCAAATGGACAGGGGAAGAGAACACCTTC	CASSKWTGEENTF
.	TRBJ2-5	.	TRBV6-2/TRBV6-3	TGTGCCAGCAGTTACCGGGGACGGATCCAAGAGACCCAGTACTTC	CASSYRGRIQETQYF
.	TRBJ2-5	few	TRBV18	TGTGCCAGCTCAGTCAAGTCCGGGGCCTTCAATGAGCAGTACTTC	CASSVKSGAFNEQYF
TRBD1	TRBJ1-4	few	TRBV9	TGTGCCAGCAGCCCAGGGGGACAGGGGAACGAAAAACTGTTTTTT	CASSPGGQGNEKLFF
TRBD2	TRBJ2-3	.	TRBV5-1	TGCGCCAGCAGCTTCTTAGCGGGGTCTAGCACAGATACGCAGTATTTT	CASSFLAGSSTDTQYF